This passage covers 9 T cell receptor beta chains from one sample sequenced in a study of T cell responses to AZD1222 COVID-19 vaccine. Assay used: immunoSEQ multiplex PCR; TCRdb lists only in-frame clones, some missing. This sample has about 150,000 clones, with more than 90% found just once. Source: peripheral blood, taken on day 0 of AZD1222 vaccination. The receptor source for this set is an adult in good health.

This clone was detected once. The chain employs TRBV4-1 and TRBJ1-6; no clear D. Looked up from germline, CDR1 is MGHRA and CDR2 is YSYEKL. The ends were cut back, 10 bases at V and 5 bases at J, with 12 bases in the middle. The CDR3 covers 13 residues. The chain's CDR3 is CATERGDNSPLHF. The CDR3 DNA sequence: TGCGCCACAGAAAGAGGAGATAATTCACCCCTCCACTTT.

The chain combines TRBV28 with TRBJ1-1; TRBD1 agrees at 7 bases. This CDR3 is built from 12 residues. Per germline, CDR1 MDHEN and CDR2 SYDVKM. Trimming removed 2 bases from V and 9 bases from J; junction bases left unmatched: 3. The DNA for the CDR3 is TGTGCCAGCAGTTTAAGACAGGGTAAAGCTTTCTTT. Protein: CASSLRQGKAFF.

V and J are TRBV28 and TRBJ1-6; D is perhaps TRBD1 (6 bases). Looked up from germline, CDR1 is MDHEN and CDR2 is SYDVKM. The CDR3 runs to 18 residues. Trimming pared 2 bases from V and 4 bases from J, leaving 18 bases between. CDR3 sequence: CASSLPLRGSGYNSPLHF. For the CDR3, the DNA is TGTGCCAGCAGTTTACCCCTGAGGGGGTCTGGGTATAATTCACCCCTCCACTTT.

This clone was seen a handful of times. This sequence joins TRBV6-5 and TRBJ2-2, with no clear D. V lost 1 base to trimming and J lost 5 bases, with 2 bases between them. The CDR3 has 12 amino acids. Germline V gene data show CDR1 as MNHEY and CDR2 as SVGAGI. CDR3 protein: CASSYLTGELFF. CDR3 DNA: TGTGCCAGCAGTTACTTGACCGGGGAGCTGTTTTTT.

The chain couples TRBV14 to TRBJ2-1; 9 nucleotides align to TRBD2. The germline gives CDR1 SGHDN, CDR2 FVKESK. The J segment lost 7 bases and the V segment lost 0 bases, leaving 10 bases of the junction unmatched. The CDR3 runs 17 residues. CDR3 nucleotide sequence: TGTGCCAGCAGCCAAGATCCTGGACTAGCGACGAGGAATGAGCAGTTCTTC. Its translation: CASSQDPGLATRNEQFF.

This clone was seen more than once but under ten times. The V call is TRBV25-1, the J call TRBJ2-3, with D perhaps being TRBD1 or TRBD2 (6 bases each). V was pared by 1 base and J by 8 bases, with 19 bases between. This CDR3 comprises 16 residues. CDR1 is MGHDK and CDR2 is SYGVNS in the germline V gene. The CDR3 sequence: CASSELLWGARGTQYF. CDR3 in DNA: TGTGCCAGCAGTGAATTGTTATGGGGGGCCAGGGGTACGCAGTATTTT.

The chain combines TRBV20-1 with TRBJ1-3, with unresolved D. Germline CDR1 and CDR2: DFQATT and SNEGSKA (reference sequence). The ends were cut back, 3 bases at V and 4 bases at J, with 7 bases in the middle. This CDR3 has 12 amino acids. CDR3 sequence (DNA): TGCAGTGCTAGTTCGGCAGGAAACACCATATATTTT. This sequence encodes CSASSAGNTIYF.

This clone was recorded only once. The chain carries TRBV25-1 and TRBJ1-2; D gene unclear. The CDR3 contains 15 residues. Germline assignment: CDR1 MGHDK and CDR2 SYGVNS. The V end was cut by 3 bases, the J end by 4 bases, with 15 bases between. The CDR3 DNA reads TGTGCCAGCAGTGATGCTGGCTTCTTAGGCTATGGCTACACCTTC. Encoded protein: CASSDAGFLGYGYTF.

The V gene is TRBV29-1, the J gene TRBJ1-1; 7 nucleotides agree with TRBD1. The CDR3 sequence is 12 residues long. Trimming removed 8 bases from V and 8 bases from J; junction bases left unmatched: 11. The germline V gene encodes CDR1 SQVTM and CDR2 ANQGSEA. CDR3 DNA: TGCAGCCACGACAGGGCAGGGGGAGAAGCTTTCTTT. Translating gives CSHDRAGGEAFF.